This T cell receptor beta chain was sequenced in a study of OX40 agonist ivuxolimab in advanced cancers. For context, the study as a whole: The costimulatory receptor OX40 (CD134) was targeted by ivuxolimab, a fully human IgG2 agonistic monoclonal antibody. Intravenous ivuxolimab was administered to patients every 2 weeks at six dose levels: 0.01, 0.1, 0.3, 1.5, 3 and 10 mg/kg. Among the roughly 52 dose-escalation patients, about 20 had hepatocellular carcinoma, 15 or so melanoma, 9 renal cell carcinoma and 9 head and neck cancer. In the dose-escalation cohort, more than 75% of patients were male, and the mean age was roughly 60 years, with a range of about 20 to 79. Prior anti-PD-1, anti-PD-L1 or anti-CTLA-4 therapy was permitted, and approximately 40% of dose-escalation patients had received checkpoint inhibitors. Partial responses occurred in three dose-escalation patients: two with cutaneous melanoma and one with hepatocellular carcinoma. The purpose of peripheral TCRbeta sequencing was to test whether ivuxolimab changed TCR sequence diversity and led to clonal T-cell expansion. The paper covers the monotherapy dose-escalation part of the phase I ivuxolimab trial, which included N of about 50 patients. Results and caveats for the whole study, not just this receptor: Low levels of normalized T-cell clonal expansion were also seen in some patients who did not respond. The antigen specificity of the peripheral T cells that underwent clonal expansion was not determined. Partial responders in the 0.1-3.0 mg/kg groups had among the lowest normalized peripheral clonal expansion, especially among CD8+ T cells. At doses of 0.1 to 3.0 mg/kg, clonal expansion of both CD4+ and CD8+ blood T cells was observed from baseline to week 6. After ivuxolimab, expanded clones were on average more numerous among CD8+ T cells than among CD4+ T cells.

From a lookup of the germline V gene (reference sequence), CDR1 and CDR2 are SGHNT and YYREEE. V trim: 4 bases; J trim: 5 bases; unmatched bases: 9. The CDR3 runs 17 amino acids, cysteine and phenylalanine included. The DNA shown is the 51-base CDR3, in frame from base 1. Genomic DNA was isolated from the sorted cells so that the TCRbeta CDR3 region could be sequenced. The immunoSEQ Assay was used to sequence the TCRbeta CDR3 regions. TCRdb holds this immuneACCESS table with in-frame rearrangements only. Some clones are missing; in checked studies, unresolved V genes explain under half, and the rest has no known cause. This sample lists about 77,000 clones; around 83% were detected once. In total, the top ten clones hold 0.76% of the sample. Patients with a history of autoimmune disease or receiving systemic immunosuppression were excluded from the trial. Peripheral blood for TCR sequencing was drawn from every dose cohort at baseline, at cycle 4 day 1 and at cycle 7 day 1. Samples were obtained from an open-label, multicenter, first-in-human phase I dose-escalation trial of ivuxolimab. The trial enrolled adults with locally advanced or metastatic head and neck squamous cell, hepatocellular, melanoma or renal cell carcinoma. CD4+ and CD8+ T cells were sorted separately from peripheral blood before TCR sequencing.

To note about this clone: There is no known antigen for this receptor. Base-call qualities are not available, and no considerably larger clone is one nucleotide away.

This sequence originates from an adult with an advanced solid tumor such as melanoma, head and neck, liver or kidney cancer. The input for sequencing was CD4+ or CD8+ T cells sorted from blood, taken in a trial of the OX40 agonist ivuxolimab. Recombination connected TRBV5-4 to TRBJ2-1; 13 middle bases align to TRBD2. CDR3 region: CASSPGLAGDFNNEQFF. The bases read TGTGCCAGCAGCCCCGGACTAGCGGGAGACTTTAACAATGAGCAGTTCTTC.